This T cell receptor beta chain was recovered during a study of tumor-infiltrating lymphocytes in primary liver carcinoma. The wider study: Sample yields, roughly 3.5 to 7.13 million productive TCRbeta reads, were similar across the tissue types. Notes on the study in general: Researchers did not compare CD4+ and CD8+ repertoires, as samples were bulk unsorted.

Unsorted whole blood yielded blood RNA, and germline DNA was extracted as well. Chronic HBV infection affected patients, none of whom had received treatment. The table lists this clonotype with many counts. The antigen is undetermined. V was pared by 7 bases and J by 3 bases, with 12 bases between. The CDR3 spans 13 residues. Germline V CDR1 and CDR2: MNHNY, SVGAGI (reference sequence). Constant-region priming of about 520 ng total RNA yielded TCR beta cDNA. Library construction for TCR beta comprised three nested multiplex PCR rounds performed with slightly modified ARM-PCR. Each of the first two PCR rounds ran approximately 11 cycles with TRBV1-TRBV30 forward and C-beta reverse primers. TCRdb analysed the multiplex PCR reads with MiXCR anew, one entry per CDR3 protein. The sample yields about 330,000 distinct CDR3 sequences, around 60% seen once.

The gene calls are TRBV6-6 and TRBJ1-1, with TRBD1 as a possible D gene (5 bases). The source is a middle-aged man with primary liver carcinoma and hepatitis B virus infection. What was sequenced was peripheral blood. The CDR3: CASTSRGDTEAFF. The CDR3 region has the DNA TGTGCCAGCACCTCGAGGGGCGACACTGAAGCTTTCTTT.